Shown below are 24 T cell receptor beta chains from a single sample sequenced in a study of PD-L1 blockade in urothelial cancer. Described time point: peripheral blood 6 weeks after treatment start. This table comes from immunoSEQ multiplex PCR, and its TCRdb copy is limited to in-frame clones, with some not included. The sample contains about 25,000 clones, approximately 82% of which appear only once. Specimen: PBMCs, collected around atezolizumab (anti-PD-L1) treatment. Receptors originate from a man aged 70 or older with urothelial cancer.

The chain carries TRBV6-5 and TRBJ1-1; the match to TRBD1 covers 7 bases. The CDR3 has 15 residues. V trimming: 0 bases; J trimming: 5 bases; junction bases outside the gene matches: 6. Germline V gives CDR1 MNHEY, CDR2 SVGAGI. The CDR3 sequence: CASSYSEQGYTEAFF. Written as DNA, the CDR3 is TGTGCCAGCAGTTACTCCGAACAGGGGTATACTGAAGCTTTCTTT.

V gene TRBV7-2 combines with J gene TRBJ2-1; D possibly corresponds to TRBD2 (5 bases). The CDR3 runs 15 residues. V was clipped by 3 bases and J by 7 bases, with 16 bases between them. Germline CDR1 SGHTA, CDR2 FQGNSA. The CDR3 region is CASSFLSGSGNEQFF. For the CDR3, the DNA is TGTGCCAGCAGCTTTTTATCGGGGAGTGGTAATGAGCAGTTCTTC.

This rearrangement joins TRBV28 to TRBJ1-4; D remains ambiguous. Germline CDR1 and CDR2: MDHEN and SYDVKM. Trimming cost V 4 bases and J 8 bases, with 20 bases left between them. CDR3 size: 16 residues. CDR3 DNA sequence: TGTGCCAGCAGTTCAAATGTTCTAACCCGAGGAGAAAAACTGTTTTTT. Translated: CASSSNVLTRGEKLFF.

The J gene is TRBJ2-5, the V gene TRBV29-1, with TRBD1 matching 8 bases. The germline gives CDR1 SQVTM, CDR2 ANQGSEA. With 2 bases clipped from V and 3 bases from J, the junction kept 8 bases outside the gene matches. The CDR3 is made up of 15 amino acids. The CDR3 sequence: CSVEKQGAQEETQYF. The DNA for the CDR3 is TGCAGCGTTGAAAAGCAGGGGGCTCAGGAAGAGACCCAGTACTTC.

This clone turned up a few times. This sequence joins TRBV11-2 and TRBJ2-1; 7 positions agree with TRBD1. Germline CDR1 and CDR2: SGHAT and FQNNGV. There are 14 residues in the CDR3. V trimming: 3 bases; J trimming: 3 bases; junction bases outside the gene matches: 2. CDR3 nucleotides: TGTGCCAGCAGCTTTGGGACAGTCTACAATGAGCAGTTCTTC. Amino acid sequence: CASSFGTVYNEQFF.

The chain uses TRBV7-3 and TRBJ2-4, with TRBD2 identical over 7 bases. Germline V gene data show CDR1 as SGHTA and CDR2 as FQGTGA. The J segment lost 2 bases and the V segment lost 5 bases, leaving 12 bases of the junction unmatched. CDR3 length equals 17 residues. The CDR3 spells CASSKEEGAGSKNIQYF. DNA of the CDR3: TGTGCCAGCAGCAAGGAGGAGGGAGCGGGATCCAAAAACATTCAGTACTTC.

The genes are TRBV10-1 and TRBJ1-2, with D tentatively TRBD1 (6 bases). This CDR3 has 14 residues. The germline CDR1 and CDR2 sequences are WNHNN and SYGVQD (reference sequence). Trimming removed 4 bases at V and 0 bases at J, with 9 bases between. The CDR3 is CASSAGGPNYGYTF. As DNA, the CDR3 is TGCGCCAGCAGTGCCGGGGGGCCTAACTATGGCTACACCTTC.

This chain links TRBV7-8 with TRBJ2-2; 8 positions match TRBD1. The CDR3 totals 16 residues. Germline V gene data show CDR1 as SGHVS and CDR2 as FQNEAQ. With 5 bases clipped from V and 4 bases from J, the junction kept 9 bases outside the gene matches. The CDR3 nucleotides read TGTGCCAGCAGCGTCCGCGGACAGGGAGTCACCGGGGAGCTGTTTTTT. It specifies CASSVRGQGVTGELFF. Full variable domain (remainder filled in from reference TRBV7-8 and TRBJ2-2): GAGVSQSPRYKVAKRGQDVALRCDPISGHVSLFWYQQALGQGPEFLTYFQNEAQLDKSGLPSDRFFAERPEGSVSTLKIQRTQQEDSAVYLCASSVRGQGVTGELFFGEGSRLTVL.

This chain links TRBV28 with TRBJ2-1, with D possibly TRBD2 on 6 matching bases. Germline CDR1 is MDHEN and CDR2 is SYDVKM. Deletions cut 2 bases from V and 2 bases from J, with 13 bases between. The length of the CDR3 is 16 residues. The CDR3 here is CASSLPRESPYNEQFF. Written as DNA, the CDR3 is TGTGCCAGCAGTTTACCCCGGGAGTCCCCCTACAATGAGCAGTTCTTC. The variable domain in full, with the rest retrieved from reference TRBV28 and TRBJ2-1, is DVKVTQSSRYLVKRTGEKVFLECVQDMDHENMFWYRQDPGLGLRLIYFSYDVKMKEKGDIPEGYSVSREKKERFSLILESASTNQTSMYLCASSLPRESPYNEQFFGPGTRLTVL.

This chain uses TRBV6-1 with TRBJ2-1; D is uncertain. The CDR3 runs to 13 residues. CDR1 and CDR2 from the germline V gene are MNHNS and SASEGT. DNA for the CDR3: TGTACCTCGCATAGACAAGCCAACAATGAGCAGTTCTTC. Amino acid sequence: CTSHRQANNEQFF.

The chain couples TRBV9 to TRBJ1-3; D perhaps matches TRBD1 (6 bases). CDR1 is SGDLS, CDR2 YYNGEE, per germline. Trimming removed 1 base from V and 0 bases from J, with 11 bases in between. The CDR3 totals 16 residues. DNA of the CDR3: TGTGCCAGCAGCGTAAACACAGGGCTCTCTGGAAACACCATATATTTT. Translated, it gives CASSVNTGLSGNTIYF. The full variable domain, its missing parts supplied by reference TRBV9 and TRBJ1-3, is DSGVTQTPKHLITATGQRVTLRCSPRSGDLSVYWYQQSLDQGLQFLIQYYNGEERAKGNILERFSAQQFPDLHSELNLSSLELGDSALYFCASSVNTGLSGNTIYFGEGSWLTVV.

This chain links TRBV29-1 with TRBJ2-1; 12 nucleotides match TRBD2. Trimming removed 4 bases from V and 5 bases from J; junction bases left unmatched: 15. CDR1 and CDR2 (germline): SQVTM, ANQGSEA. This CDR3 is built from 18 residues. The DNA of the CDR3 is TGCAGCGTTGCCGGACTAGCGGGAACGGATCAAAGAAACAATGAGCAGTTCTTC. It codes for CSVAGLAGTDQRNNEQFF.

The chain has TRBV18 and TRBJ2-1; TRBD2 aligns across 7 bases. The ends lost 3 bases at V and 3 bases at J; junction bases unmatched: 5. This CDR3 is built from 15 residues. From germline, CDR1 is KGHSH and CDR2 LQKENI. The DNA for the CDR3 is TGTGCCAGCTCACCCCTAGCGGACTTCTACAATGAGCAGTTCTTC. Translating gives CASSPLADFYNEQFF.

This chain joins TRBV5-4 and TRBJ2-7; TRBD2 might be the D (5 bases). Trimming took off 0 bases at V and 5 bases at J, with 15 bases between the two ends. CDR3 size: 15 residues. Germline CDR1 is SGHNT and CDR2 is YYREEE (reference sequence). The CDR3 loop is CASSLEVGKQDEQYF. The CDR3 nucleotides are TGTGCCAGCAGCTTGGAGGTCGGGAAGCAGGACGAGCAGTACTTC.

The chain couples TRBV7-6 to TRBJ2-2; 11 nucleotides align to TRBD2. The germline CDR1 and CDR2 sequences are SGHVS and FNYEAQ. V shed 2 bases and J 1 base; nucleotides not matched to a gene: 0. This CDR3 comprises 16 residues. CDR3 residues: CASSLTSGGNTGELFF. Here the CDR3 DNA reads TGTGCCAGCAGCTTAACTAGCGGGGGGAACACCGGGGAGCTGTTTTTT.

The chain is built from TRBV14 and TRBJ2-3; 11 bases are a match to TRBD2. The CDR3 totals 18 residues. The V segment lost 1 base and the J segment 5 bases; nucleotides outside the gene matches: 11. The germline V gene encodes CDR1 SGHDN and CDR2 FVKESK. The CDR3 coding sequence is TGTGCCAGCAGCCAAGTCTCGGGACTAGCGGCACAAAAAGATACGCAGTATTTT. This codes for CASSQVSGLAAQKDTQYF.

This clone has more than one count but fewer than ten. The rearrangement uses TRBV7-9 and TRBJ2-7, with 12 nucleotides matching TRBD1. The germline V gene has CDR1 SEHNR and CDR2 FQNEAQ (reference sequence). V lost 4 bases to trimming and J lost 5 bases; unmatched junction nucleotides: 6. The CDR3 spans 15 residues. CDR3 protein: CASSSRDRGPDEQYF. The DNA of the CDR3 is TGTGCCAGCAGCTCTCGGGACAGGGGGCCAGACGAGCAGTACTTC.

This clone was seen only a few times. The CDR3 DNA sequence: TGTGCCAGCAGCTTCCAGGGGGCGGGGAGTACTGAAGCTTTCTTT. Its translation is CASSFQGAGSTEAFF. The chain employs TRBV7-9 and TRBJ1-1, with 8 positions matching TRBD1. Germline CDR1 and CDR2: SEHNR and FQNEAQ (reference sequence). Trimming took 3 bases from V and 5 from J; bases not matched to a gene: 8. The CDR3 sequence is 15 residues long.

This clone counts as medium-sized. The chain is built from TRBV11-3 and TRBJ2-1; D is possibly TRBD2 (6 bases). This CDR3 region has 15 residues. Germline V gives CDR1 SGHNT, CDR2 YENEEA. The V gene lost 5 bases and the J gene lost 3 bases, with 14 bases spanning the gap. Here the CDR3 DNA reads TGTGCCAGCAGCAAGGACGGGAGCTACTACAATGAGCAGTTCTTC. Residues: CASSKDGSYYNEQFF. Full variable domain (remainder filled in from reference TRBV11-3 and TRBJ2-1): EAGVVQSPRYKIIEKKQPVAFWCNPISGHNTLYWYLQNLGQGPELLIRYENEEAVDDSQLPKDRFSAERLKGVDSTLKIQPAELGDSAVYLCASSKDGSYYNEQFFGPGTRLTVL.

The chain couples TRBV2 to TRBJ2-2; 7 bases are shared with TRBD1. CDR1 SNHLY and CDR2 FYNNEI come from the germline V gene. Germline trimming cut 6 bases from V and 8 bases from J; bases unmatched to any gene: 9. The CDR3 has 14 residues. CDR3 in DNA: TGTGCCAGCAGAAGACAGGGTTCGAGGGGGGAGCTGTTTTTT. It specifies CASRRQGSRGELFF.

Concerning this clone itself: At one boundary the junction diverges from the germline segment, which might be a read error. The chain combines TRBV19 with TRBJ1-5; D gene ambiguous. The CDR3 runs to 12 residues. CDR1 and CDR2 (germline): LNHDA, SQIVND (reference sequence). The CDR3 DNA reads TGTGCCAGTACAGATAGCAGTCAGCCCCAGCATTTT. Residues: CASTDSSQPQHF.

This rearrangement joins TRBV11-3 to TRBJ2-1, with no clear D. Germline V CDR1 and CDR2: SGHNT, YENEEA. The CDR3 has 15 amino acids. V lost 3 bases and J lost 3, with 12 bases in between. The CDR3 reads CASSFGGGGYNEQFF. The CDR3 DNA is TGTGCCAGCAGCTTTGGTGGCGGTGGCTACAATGAGCAGTTCTTC.

The count of this clone is one. V gene TRBV4-1 combines with J gene TRBJ1-1; D perhaps matches TRBD1 (5 bases). The CDR3 is made up of 13 amino acids. The V gene's germline CDR1 is MGHRA and CDR2 YSYEKL. Trimming left V 2 bases short and J 12 bases short, with 16 bases between. CDR3 sequence reads: CASSQQGDRDTFF. CDR3 nucleotides: TGCGCCAGCAGCCAACAAGGGGATAGAGACACTTTCTTT.

The V and J genes are TRBV27 and TRBJ2-1; TRBD1 might be the D (6 bases). The V end was cut by 2 bases, the J end by 1 base, with 18 bases between. Germline CDR1 MNHEY, CDR2 SMNVEV (reference sequence). The CDR3 totals 18 residues. In DNA, the CDR3 is TGTGCCAGCAGTTTACGGCAGGGGAAAGGAAGGTCCTACAATGAGCAGTTCTTC. This encodes CASSLRQGKGRSYNEQFF.